This T cell receptor beta chain was documented in a study of blood T cell repertoires in COVID-19. Per the authors' pipeline: Reference gene primers were amplified, and this amplification served to estimate nucleated cell counts. Sequencing was performed with immunoSEQ multiplex PCR; in TCRdb, only in-frame clones are kept and a portion is missing. Clone size and V and J calls were adopted from that table, with D and trimming inferred from the DNA. The sample holds about 75,000 clones; roughly 90% are singletons and the top ten take roughly 6%. The sample was peripheral blood. The clonotype originates from a woman aged 45-65 years with acute or convalescent COVID-19.

The CDR3 reads CARPWGSFSGNTIYF. DNA of the CDR3: TGTGCCAGACCATGGGGCTCCTTCTCTGGAAACACCATATATTTT. The chain joins TRBV7-3 to TRBJ1-3; maybe TRBD1 (5 bases). Per germline, CDR1 SGHTA and CDR2 FQGTGA. Between the trimmed V and J ends, which lost 9 bases and 0 bases, there was a span of 15 bases. CDR3 length: 15 amino acids.